This paragraph reports one T cell receptor (beta chain). The record originates from a study of blood T cell repertoires in COVID-19. Overall study context: COVID-19 samples collected from the United States, Italy and Spain covered acute and convalescent phases. PBMCs, B-cell-depleted T cells, or T cells were the source of the cDNA or gDNA that made up the material.

Original handling: By means of reference gene primer amplification, nucleated cell counts were estimated. The assay was immunoSEQ multiplex PCR, and TCRdb's table has in-frame clones only and misses some. D and trimming come from the DNA, and the V and J calls and clone size come from that table. The table includes about 120,000 clones, roughly 84% detected once. The specimen was peripheral blood. This sequence was found in a man aged 55 to 70 with acute or convalescent COVID-19.

CDR3 loop: CASSSLLGQQETQYF. CDR3 sequence (DNA): TGTGCCAGCAGTTCACTCTTGGGACAGCAAGAGACCCAGTACTTC. V gene TRBV27 combines with J gene TRBJ2-5, with TRBD1 identical over 7 bases. Losses at the gene ends were 4 bases for V and 2 bases for J; bases not matched to a gene: 7. The germline gives CDR1 MNHEY, CDR2 SMNVEV (reference sequence). The CDR3 has 15 amino acids.